Below, 17 T cell receptor beta chains from the same sample are listed, as sequenced in a study of blood T cells in healthy people across ages. Together with a sample-barcoded 5' primer, a J-beta primer mix was included in a second PCR lasting roughly 6 to 12 cycles. TCRdb re-derived calls from the 5' RACE reads in MiXCR, one entry per CDR3 protein. The table lists almost 300,000 distinct CDR3 sequences, roughly 26% of them singletons, with approximately 30% in the top ten. Sequenced: blood. These receptor sequences come from a woman aged 70-85 years in good health.

This clonotype was seen more than once but under ten times. The chain carries TRBV7-6 and TRBJ2-6, with D possibly TRBD1 on 5 matching bases. The germline V gene has CDR1 SGHVS and CDR2 FNYEAQ. V dropped 1 base and J dropped 2 bases, with 12 bases sitting between them. This CDR3 has 17 amino acids. The DNA for the CDR3 is TGTGCCAGCAGCTTAGTACCGCAGGGTACTGGGGCCAACGTCCTGACTTTC. This gives the protein CASSLVPQGTGANVLTF.

This sequence joins TRBV6-6 and TRBJ1-3; TRBD1 matches at 7 bases. Trimming cost V 2 bases and J 7 bases; bases outside gene matches: 8. Germline CDR1 is MNHNY and CDR2 is SVGAGI (reference sequence). The CDR3 length is 15 residues. In DNA form, the CDR3 reads TGTGCCAGCAGTTACCCCAGGGGGGATGTCAACACCATATATTTT. Translated: CASSYPRGDVNTIYF.

This clonotype has just a few counts. The chain carries TRBV6-5 and TRBJ2-5, with a tentative D call TRBD1 (6 bases). Germline V CDR1 and CDR2: MNHEY, SVGAGI. V lost 6 bases and J 3 bases, leaving 11 bases between the germline ends. CDR3 length: 13 residues. CDR3: CASRDSQKETQYF. The CDR3 coding sequence is TGTGCCAGCAGGGACAGCCAGAAAGAGACCCAGTACTTC.

J is TRBJ2-5 and V is TRBV5-1; TRBD2 matches at 8 bases. The CDR3 is 16 amino acids. V trimming: 2 bases; J trimming: 3 bases; junction bases outside the gene matches: 9. The germline V gene encodes CDR1 SGHRS and CDR2 YFSETQ. The CDR3 DNA follows: TGCGCCAGCAGCTTTCGTCCGGGACTAGGAGAAGAGACCCAGTACTTC. Translated, it gives CASSFRPGLGEETQYF. Using reference TRBV5-1 and TRBJ2-5 for the parts outside the CDR3, the full variable domain is KAGVTQTPRYLIKTRGQQVTLSCSPISGHRSVSWYQQTPGQGLQFLFEYFSETQRNKGNFPGRFSGRQFSNSRSEMNVSTLELGDSALYLCASSFRPGLGEETQYFGPGTRLLVL.

The gene calls are TRBV12-3 or TRBV12-4 and TRBJ2-5; 7 positions agree with TRBD2. CDR3 length: 15 residues. Unmatched junction bases numbered 12, after V lost 6 bases and J lost 5 bases. The CDR3 sequence: CASSLAARDGETQYF. The CDR3 DNA is TGTGCCAGCAGCCTAGCGGCTAGAGATGGGGAGACCCAGTACTTC.

The chain recombines TRBV14 with TRBJ2-5; D uncertain. Matching the DNA end better, TRBJ2-1 makes the J call doubtful. Germline V CDR1 and CDR2: SGHDN, FVKESK. The CDR3 runs 12 residues. Here the CDR3 reads CASSQEFHEQFF. The CDR3 region has the DNA TGTGCCAGCAGCCAAGAGTTCCATGAGCAGTTCTTC.

Ten or more counts support this clonotype. The rearrangement uses TRBV28 and TRBJ1-1, with 8 bases aligning to TRBD1. This CDR3 has 15 amino acids. Germline CDR1 reads MDHEN; CDR2 reads SYDVKM. V shed 4 bases and J 3 bases; nucleotides not matched to a gene: 7. The CDR3 loop reads CASSSPGQVDTEAFF. CDR3 nucleotide sequence: TGTGCCAGCAGTTCCCCGGGACAGGTGGACACTGAAGCTTTCTTT.

V usage is TRBV20-1 and J usage is TRBJ1-2, with TRBD1 matching over 10 bases. V was pared by 2 bases and J by 8 bases, with 8 bases of the junction left unmatched. The CDR3 is 14 amino acids. Germline V lookup: CDR1 DFQATT, CDR2 SNEGSKA (reference sequence). The DNA for the CDR3 is TGCAGTGCTAGAACCCGGGACAGGGGTGGGGGCTACACCTTC. Translated: CSARTRDRGGGYTF.

There are a few counts of this clonotype. This chain links TRBV29-1 with TRBJ2-5; D is unclear. The CDR3 has 13 residues. Deletions cut 4 bases from V and 1 base from J, with 10 bases between. CDR1 is SQVTM and CDR2 is ANQGSEA in the germline V gene. The CDR3 region has the DNA TGCAGCGTTGCTGGGTTCGGCCAAGAGACCCAGTACTTC. Translating it yields CSVAGFGQETQYF.

This rearrangement joins TRBV7-2 to TRBJ2-1; D is perhaps TRBD1 (5 bases). The J call may be mistaken, given a closer DNA end match to TRBJ2-7. CDR3 length equals 13 residues. The V gene's germline CDR1 is SGHTA and CDR2 FQGNSA. This chain's CDR3 is CASSLKGVVEQYF. CDR3 nucleotides: TGTGCCAGCAGCTTAAAAGGGGTAGTAGAGCAGTACTTC.

This rearrangement joins TRBV11-3 to TRBJ2-5; D possibly corresponds to TRBD1 (6 bases). The CDR3 is 15 amino acids. The germline V gene encodes CDR1 SGHNT and CDR2 YENEEA. V was cut by 2 bases and J by 2 bases, with 12 bases left in between. In nucleotides, the CDR3 is TGTGCCAGCAGCTTAAGATCTCAGGGGCAAGAGACCCAGTACTTC. As protein: CASSLRSQGQETQYF.

This clonotype was seen more than once but under ten times. The chain uses TRBV5-1 and TRBJ2-1; no clear D. CDR1 is SGHRS, CDR2 YFSETQ, per germline. CDR3 length: 13 residues. V was trimmed by 1 base and J by 4 bases, leaving 6 bases between them. CDR3 bases: TGCGCCAGCAGCTTGATCGGTTACAATGAGCAGTTCTTC. Translated: CASSLIGYNEQFF.

J is TRBJ2-7 and V is TRBV7-2; 7 nucleotides align to TRBD1. Trimming at V came to 1 base and at J to 5 bases, leaving 5 bases not matched to a gene. The germline V gene has CDR1 SGHTA and CDR2 FQGNSA. There are 14 residues in the CDR3. In nucleotides, the CDR3 is TGTGCCAGCAGCTTAGGAAGGGGGCTTAACGAGCAGTACTTC. Its translation is CASSLGRGLNEQYF.

The V call is TRBV5-1, the J call TRBJ2-1; D assignment may be TRBD1 or TRBD2 (7 bases each). The DNA end lines up better with TRBJ2-5; the J call may be wrong. Per the germline V gene, CDR1 is SGHRS and CDR2 is YFSETQ. The CDR3 covers 14 residues. CDR3 protein: CASTTTSRGETQYF. Written as DNA, the CDR3 is TGCGCCAGCACAACGACTAGCAGGGGGGAGACCCAGTACTTC.

V gene TRBV11-1 combines with J gene TRBJ2-7; 9 bases fit TRBD2. Germline-derived CDR1 and CDR2 are SGHAT and FQDESV (reference sequence). The CDR3 sequence is 13 residues long. With V trimmed by 10 bases and J by 3 bases, 7 bases remained unmatched. Here the CDR3 reads CATRTSDRYEQYF. CDR3 in DNA: TGTGCCACCAGGACTAGCGACCGCTACGAGCAGTACTTC.

The V gene is TRBV6-2 or TRBV6-3, the J gene TRBJ2-5; D is possibly TRBD2 (5 bases). Trimming stripped 2 bases from V and 7 bases from J, with 11 bases between. This CDR3 region has 13 residues. Germline-derived CDR1 and CDR2 are MNHEY and SVGEGT. CDR3 sequence (DNA): TGTGCCAGCAGTTACGGGCTAGCTGGGACCCAGTACTTC. Translating it yields CASSYGLAGTQYF.

This clonotype was recorded at least ten times. This chain links TRBV28 with TRBJ2-7, with 12 bases matching TRBD2. The germline V gene encodes CDR1 MDHEN and CDR2 SYDVKM. This CDR3 spans 19 amino acids. V lost 5 bases and J lost 1; bases outside the gene matches: 15. As DNA, the CDR3 is TGTGCCAGCAGTCAATGGAGGGGACTAGCGGGCCCGCCTTCCTACGAGCAGTACTTC. Translated, it gives CASSQWRGLAGPPSYEQYF.